This paragraph reports one T cell receptor beta chain. This CDR3 has 13 residues. V was clipped by 5 bases and J by 2 bases, with 7 bases between them. Germline V gives CDR1 MDHEN, CDR2 SYDVKM. Per the original methods: Nucleated cell counts were estimated from reference gene primer amplification. Produced via immunoSEQ multiplex PCR; TCRdb's table is partial and in-frame only. The DNA gave D and trimming, while V, J and clone size come from that table. The sample holds approximately 150,000 clones; 70% to 90% are singletons and the top ten take approximately 2.5%. The sample is drawn from a study of blood T cell repertoires in COVID-19. Study-level background: The United States, Italy and Spain provided the acute and convalescent COVID-19 samples. Nucleic acid was either cDNA or gDNA, and it came from T cells, B-cell-depleted T cells, or PBMCs.

V gene TRBV28 combines with J gene TRBJ1-3; D uncertain. The TCR comes from a human donor with acute or convalescent COVID-19. The donor label of this sample is uncertain. The sample consisted of peripheral blood. CDR3 residues: CASSPQAGNTIYF. CDR3 nucleotide sequence: TGTGCCAGCAGTCCCCAGGCTGGAAACACCATATATTTT.